This T cell receptor beta chain was captured by sequencing in a study of monozygotic twins with inflammatory bowel disease. A 6-nucleotide sample barcode was carried by the UMIs, which template switching added. From its re-call of the 5' RACE reads, TCRdb lists each CDR3 protein once, without DNA. This repertoire includes about 43,000 distinct CDR3 sequences. The CDR3 totals 15 residues. The germline gives CDR1 LNHDA, CDR2 SQIVND (reference sequence). This receptor was obtained from a human donor with ulcerative colitis or Crohn's disease, or a healthy co-twin of an affected twin (not recorded which). The sequencing sample was made of blood. The chain combines TRBV19 with TRBJ1-5; TCRdb calls TRBD1, which cannot be checked without DNA. The CDR3 here is CASNGQGNSNQPQHF.